The T cell receptor beta chain described here comes from a study of T cells in localized non-small cell lung cancer. Concerning this clone itself: The target antigen is unknown.

The study's findings and limits: For the top 100 tumor clones, a median roughly 56 also appeared in adjacent lung.

Germline V gene sequence: CDR1 MNHNY, CDR2 SVGAGI (reference sequence). The CDR3 totals 13 residues. The germline V and J ends were trimmed by 3 bases and 10 bases, with 13 bases remaining between them. Profiled with immunoSEQ multiplex PCR; TCRdb holds only in-frame clones, not every one. The data contain more than 25,000 clones, over 80% of them seen just once; the ten biggest clones take up approximately 6%. This chain uses TRBV6-6 with TRBJ2-1; D is unresolved. The clonotype comes from a man aged 40 to 75 with stage II lung adenocarcinoma. The material was PBMCs, obtained before any cancer treatment. The CDR3 DNA sequence: TGTGCCAGCAGTTATCCCCTGCTTGGGGAGCAGTTCTTC. Residues: CASSYPLLGEQFF.